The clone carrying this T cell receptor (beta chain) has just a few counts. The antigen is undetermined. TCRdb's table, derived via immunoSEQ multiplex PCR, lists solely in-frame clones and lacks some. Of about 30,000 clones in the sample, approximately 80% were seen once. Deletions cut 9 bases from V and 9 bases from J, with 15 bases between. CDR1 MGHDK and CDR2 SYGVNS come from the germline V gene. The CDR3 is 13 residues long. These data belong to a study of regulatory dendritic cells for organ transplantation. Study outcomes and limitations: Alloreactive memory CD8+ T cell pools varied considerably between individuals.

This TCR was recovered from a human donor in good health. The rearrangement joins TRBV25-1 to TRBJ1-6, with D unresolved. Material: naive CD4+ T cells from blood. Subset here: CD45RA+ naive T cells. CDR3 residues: CASREEGRSPLHF. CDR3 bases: TGTGCCAGTCGTGAGGAGGGCCGTTCACCCCTCCACTTT.